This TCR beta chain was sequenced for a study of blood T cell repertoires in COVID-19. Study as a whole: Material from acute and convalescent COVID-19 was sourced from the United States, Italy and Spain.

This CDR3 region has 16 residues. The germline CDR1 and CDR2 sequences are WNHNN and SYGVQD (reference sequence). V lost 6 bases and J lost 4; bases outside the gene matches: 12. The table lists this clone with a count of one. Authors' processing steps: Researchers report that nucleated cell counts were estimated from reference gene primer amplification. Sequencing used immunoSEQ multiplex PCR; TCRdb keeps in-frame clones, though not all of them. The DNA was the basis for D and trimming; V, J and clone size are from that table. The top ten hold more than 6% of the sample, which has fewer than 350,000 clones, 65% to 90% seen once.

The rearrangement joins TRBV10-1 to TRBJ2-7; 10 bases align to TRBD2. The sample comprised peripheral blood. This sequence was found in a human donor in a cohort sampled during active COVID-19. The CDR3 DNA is TGCGCCAGCAGCGACAATCTAGCGGGGGAATCATACGAGCAGTACTTC. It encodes CASSDNLAGESYEQYF.